The 21 T cell receptor beta chains below all came from one sample that was sequenced in a study of blood T cell repertoires in COVID-19. Sequencing used immunoSEQ multiplex PCR; TCRdb keeps in-frame clones, though not all of them. Among around 200,000 clones listed, approximately 85% were seen once. The sample comprised peripheral blood. Receptors originate from a woman aged 80 or over with acute or convalescent COVID-19.

This clone was seen only a few times. The rearrangement uses TRBV7-2 and TRBJ1-2; maybe TRBD1 (5 bases). V was trimmed by 4 bases and J by 4 bases, leaving 13 bases between them. Germline CDR1 and CDR2: SGHTA and FQGNSA. The CDR3 has 14 amino acids. DNA of the CDR3: TGTGCCAGCAGCTCCCAGGGTATGAGCTATGGCTACACCTTC. This translates into CASSSQGMSYGYTF.

The chain is built from TRBV4-1 and TRBJ2-3, with a tentative D call TRBD2 (7 bases). The germline V and J ends were trimmed by 4 bases and 5 bases, with 19 bases remaining between them. CDR3 length: 16 residues. Looked up from germline, CDR1 is MGHRA and CDR2 is YSYEKL. The CDR3 region is CASSRRTGEGGDTQYF. In DNA form, the CDR3 reads TGCGCCAGCAGCCGGAGGACTGGGGAGGGGGGAGATACGCAGTATTTT.

In DNA, the CDR3 is TGTGCCAGCAGCTATGGGTCCGGGACTGAAAAATTCTATGGCTACACCTTC. It codes for CASSYGSGTEKFYGYTF. This chain joins TRBV7-6 and TRBJ1-2; possible D gene TRBD1, 5 bases. V lost 4 bases, J lost 4 bases, and 22 bases lay in between. From germline, CDR1 is SGHVS and CDR2 FNYEAQ. The CDR3 consists of 17 residues.

The chain has TRBV15 and TRBJ2-1; the D gene is possibly TRBD1 (6 bases). This CDR3 has 17 amino acids. Trimming took 4 bases from V and 4 from J, leaving 20 bases between them. In germline, CDR1 is LNHNV, CDR2 YYDKDF (reference sequence). The CDR3 region is CATSIPRLGHSYNEQFF. CDR3 DNA: TGTGCCACCAGCATACCACGGTTGGGACACAGTTACAATGAGCAGTTCTTC.

The V and J genes are TRBV6-5 and TRBJ2-3; 9 positions match TRBD1. The CDR3 runs 11 residues. CDR1 MNHEY and CDR2 SVGAGI come from the germline V gene. V shed 8 bases, J shed 6 bases, and the junction held 0 bases outside the gene matches. This CDR3 is CASDRGDTQYF. The CDR3 coding sequence is TGTGCCAGCGACAGGGGGGATACGCAGTATTTT.

This chain joins TRBV25-1 and TRBJ1-2; 10 bases fit TRBD1. V was pared by 3 bases and J by 8 bases, with 9 bases of the junction left unmatched. The germline V gene encodes CDR1 MGHDK and CDR2 SYGVNS. CDR3 size: 15 residues. CDR3 DNA: TGTGCCAGCAGTGACGCCCGGACAGGGGGTAAGGGCTACACCTTC. Translating it yields CASSDARTGGKGYTF.

This clone came up a few times. The chain employs TRBV2 and TRBJ1-1; D is possibly TRBD1 (6 bases). The V end lost 6 bases, the J end lost 0 bases, and 8 bases lay between the germline ends. This CDR3 comprises 13 residues. Germline values: CDR1 SNHLY, CDR2 FYNNEI. The CDR3 protein is CASRGDMNTEAFF. CDR3 in DNA: TGTGCCAGCAGAGGGGACATGAACACTGAAGCTTTCTTT.

The V gene is TRBV3-1 (or the pseudogene TRBV3-2), the J gene TRBJ1-6; tentatively, D is TRBD1 (6 bases). The CDR3 totals 16 residues. V gave up 4 bases and J gave up 7 bases, with 17 bases separating them. Germline V gene sequence: CDR1 LGHDT, CDR2 YNNKEL (reference sequence). CDR3 protein: CASSLQGLASNSPLHF. Here the CDR3 DNA reads TGTGCCAGCAGCCTCCAGGGGCTCGCTTCAAATTCACCCCTCCACTTT.

The chain carries TRBV19 and TRBJ1-1, with 8 bases matching TRBD1. This CDR3 comprises 13 residues. Per germline, CDR1 LNHDA and CDR2 SQIVND (reference sequence). The V gene end was trimmed by 2 bases and the J gene end by 5 bases; junction bases not matched to a gene: 1. CDR3 in amino acids: CASSITGGTEAFF. CDR3 DNA sequence: TGTGCCAGTAGTATAACAGGGGGAACTGAAGCTTTCTTT.

The table lists this clone with a count of one. V and J are TRBV25-1 and TRBJ2-3, with TRBD1 identical over 7 bases. This CDR3 is 15 amino acids long. The V and J ends lost 3 bases and 5 bases, in that order; junction bases with no gene match: 8. From germline, CDR1 is MGHDK and CDR2 SYGVNS. In nucleotides, the CDR3 is TGTGCCAGCAGTGACCGAGGACAGGTAGGAGATACGCAGTATTTT. It codes for CASSDRGQVGDTQYF.

This chain joins TRBV5-1 and TRBJ2-5; weak D call: TRBD2 (6 bases). This CDR3 spans 16 amino acids. Germline V gives CDR1 SGHRS, CDR2 YFSETQ. Between the trimmed V and J ends, which lost 4 bases and 10 bases, there was a span of 26 bases. The CDR3 nucleotides are TGCGCCAGCAGCAGGGACTCGGGGTTCGGGGCAGAAGGCCAGTACTTC. Translation: CASSRDSGFGAEGQYF.

This chain joins TRBV12-3 or TRBV12-4 and TRBJ2-3; TRBD1 is a possible D gene (6 bases). V lost 5 bases to trimming and J lost 9 bases, with 9 bases between them. The CDR3 sequence is 11 residues long. The CDR3 protein is CASSRQGTQYF. For the CDR3, the DNA is TGTGCCAGCAGTCGCCAGGGGACGCAGTATTTT.

The chain employs TRBV28 and TRBJ2-7, with TRBD2 matching over 9 bases. Losses at the gene ends were 2 bases for V and 3 bases for J; bases not matched to a gene: 5. Germline V gene data show CDR1 as MDHEN and CDR2 as SYDVKM. CDR3 length: 15 amino acids. The CDR3 protein is CASSLAGGGGYEQYF. CDR3 sequence (DNA): TGTGCCAGCAGTTTAGCGGGAGGGGGAGGCTACGAGCAGTACTTC.

This clone was counted a single time. The chain uses TRBV4-3 and TRBJ1-4; 8 nucleotides agree with TRBD1. Germline CDR1 reads LGHNA; CDR2 reads YSLEER. There are 15 residues in the CDR3. Trimming at V came to 3 bases and at J to 8 bases, leaving 8 bases not matched to a gene. This CDR3 reads CASSHLRRDREKLFF. The CDR3 region has the DNA TGCGCCAGCAGCCACCTTCGAAGGGACAGGGAAAAACTGTTTTTT.

This clone was found once. The chain has TRBV9 and TRBJ1-6; weak D call: TRBD1 (6 bases). The CDR3 consists of 15 residues. V was trimmed by 0 bases and J by 5 bases, leaving 9 bases between them. Germline assignment: CDR1 SGDLS and CDR2 YYNGEE. CDR3 nucleotides: TGTGCCAGCAGCGTAGGGGGGCAGAATAATTCACCCCTCCACTTT. It is translated as CASSVGGQNNSPLHF.

CDR3 loop: CASSIRRGRYSPLHF. The CDR3 bases are TGTGCCAGCAGTATCCGCAGGGGGCGATATTCACCCCTCCACTTT. The V gene is TRBV6-5, the J gene TRBJ1-6, with 8 bases identical to TRBD1. CDR3 size: 15 residues. V lost 5 bases, J lost 8 bases, and 8 bases stayed unmatched. Per germline, CDR1 MNHEY and CDR2 SVGAGI.

This chain links TRBV6-2 or TRBV6-3 with TRBJ2-3; 9 nucleotides align to TRBD1. After removal of 0 bases from V and 2 bases from J, the junction contained 6 bases not matched to a gene. The CDR3 length is 17 residues. Germline loops: CDR1 MNHEY, CDR2 SVGEGT. CDR3 protein: CASSYSDRGKYTDTQYF. DNA for the CDR3: TGTGCCAGCAGTTACTCAGACAGGGGGAAATACACAGATACGCAGTATTTT.

The chain links TRBV2 to TRBJ2-3; TRBD2 agrees at 7 bases. Germline values: CDR1 SNHLY, CDR2 FYNNEI. The V and J ends lost 10 bases and 3 bases, in that order; junction bases with no gene match: 4. The CDR3 contains 12 residues. CDR3 coding DNA: TGTGCCACCACGGGAGGAACAGATACGCAGTATTTT. Residues: CATTGGTDTQYF.

The rearrangement links TRBV6-5 to TRBJ2-7, with TRBD2 identical over 13 bases. Germline lookup yields CDR1 MNHEY and CDR2 SVGAGI. This CDR3 comprises 13 residues. Germline trimming cut 8 bases from V and 7 bases from J; bases unmatched to any gene: 5. The CDR3 region has the DNA TGTGCCAGCGGGGGACTAGCGGGATATGAGCAGTACTTC. This encodes CASGGLAGYEQYF.

This chain connects TRBV29-1 to TRBJ1-2; TRBD1 matches at 8 bases. The CDR3 has 12 amino acids. Germline V lookup: CDR1 SQVTM, CDR2 ANQGSEA. The trim removed 7 bases at V and 2 bases at J, leaving 3 bases unmatched. CDR3 loop: CSAGDRNYGYTF. CDR3 coding DNA: TGCAGCGCCGGGGACAGGAACTATGGCTACACCTTC.

In DNA form, the CDR3 reads TGTGCCAGCAGCTTTCCAGGGGGCGGCGACGGTGAGCAGTTCTTC. This translates into CASSFPGGGDGEQFF. This chain links TRBV7-2 with TRBJ2-1; 8 positions match TRBD1. The CDR3 covers 15 residues. Trimming took 3 bases from V and 9 from J; bases not matched to a gene: 10. Germline V gene sequence: CDR1 SGHTA, CDR2 FQGNSA.